This T cell receptor beta chain was captured by sequencing in a study of blood T cell repertoires in COVID-19. In the authors' workflow: Researchers report that nucleated cell counts were estimated from reference gene primer amplification. The table came from immunoSEQ multiplex PCR; TCRdb's copy has only in-frame clones and leaves some out. That table is the source of V, J and clone size, and D and trimming were worked out from the DNA. The repertoire holds approximately 85,000 clones, with about 90% as singletons. This CDR3 region has 15 residues. Germline lookup yields CDR1 SGHAT and CDR2 FQNNGV. V was clipped by 4 bases and J by 2 bases; unmatched bases: 7.

The receptor comes from a woman older than 75 with active or convalescent COVID-19. The rearrangement uses TRBV11-2 and TRBJ2-7; TRBD2 matches at 8 bases. Sequenced input: peripheral blood. The CDR3 spells CASSSVAGNPYEQYF. For the CDR3, the DNA is TGTGCCAGCAGCTCTGTAGCGGGAAACCCCTACGAGCAGTACTTC. Filled out from reference TRBV11-2 and TRBJ2-7, the complete variable domain reads EAGVAQSPRYKIIEKRQSVAFWCNPISGHATLYWYQQILGQGPKLLIQFQNNGVVDDSQLPKDRFSAERLKGVDSTLKIQPAKLEDSAVYLCASSSVAGNPYEQYFGPGTRLTVT.